These T cell receptor beta chains were read from a single sample in a study of cytomegalovirus exposure and HLA in healthy donors. Profiled with immunoSEQ multiplex PCR; TCRdb holds only in-frame clones, not every one. The sample contains about 160,000 clones, approximately 78% of which appear only once. The material sequenced was PBMCs. All receptors come from a woman between 40 and 55 years old in good health and CMV-seronegative. Each CDR3 is given with its conserved first and last residue. D genes are given only for firm matches. Part of the rows lack a size; the others show once, few, many or a class for expanded clones.

J gene	D gene	V gene	clone size	CDR3 DNA	CDR3 protein
TRBJ1-2	TRBD1	TRBV28	-	TGTGCCTCCCGAGGGACAGGACAGCCTCCCTATGGCTACACCTTC	CASRGTGQPPYGYTF
TRBJ1-6	-	TRBV5-5	-	TGTGCCAGCAGCTTTGGTGCAGGACTACCCGGGAATAATTCACCCCTCCACTTT	CASSFGAGLPGNNSPLHF
TRBJ2-3	TRBD2	TRBV30	-	TGTGCCTGGAGTAAGTGCGGGGGGGGCGAGGATACGCAGTATTTT	CAWSKCGGGEDTQYF
TRBJ2-3	TRBD2	TRBV19	-	TGTGCCAGTAGTATAGGCGGGGGAGCCTTCGCTAGCACAGATACGCAGTATTTT	CASSIGGGAFASTDTQYF
TRBJ1-5	-	TRBV7-9	-	TGTTCCAGCAGCTTCTTAGGGGAGCCCCAGCATTTT	CSSSFLGEPQHF
TRBJ2-1	TRBD2	TRBV11-3	-	TGTGCCAGCTCTGACTATGCGGGGGGGCCTCAGTTCTTC	CASSDYAGGPQFF
TRBJ2-3	TRBD2	TRBV9	-	TGTGCCAGCAGCGACAAGCGGGGGGGCCCAGATACGCAGTATTTT	CASSDKRGGPDTQYF
TRBJ1-1	TRBD1	TRBV6-1	-	TGTGCCAGCAACTCGGGGACAGGCAGGACTGAAGCTTTCTTT	CASNSGTGRTEAFF
TRBJ2-2	-	TRBV15	-	TGTGCCACCAGCAGAGTTACGGGAGCGGGCGGGGAGCTGTTTTTT	CATSRVTGAGGELFF
TRBJ2-7	TRBD2	TRBV15	once	TGTGCCACCAGCAGGGGAGGGTCAGGGTACGAGCAGTACTTC	CATSRGGSGYEQYF
TRBJ2-7	-	TRBV28	-	TGTGCCAGCAGTGGGAGGGACACTCGACGGAGCTCCTACGAGCAGTACTTC	CASSGRDTRRSSYEQYF
TRBJ1-5	TRBD1	TRBV7-2	-	TGTGCCAGCAGCCTGACCGGACAGGGACATAGCAATCAGCCCCAGCATTTT	CASSLTGQGHSNQPQHF
TRBJ1-4	-	TRBV18	-	TGTGCCAGCTCAGGGAGGCTCGATGATGAAAAACTGTTTTTT	CASSGRLDDEKLFF
TRBJ1-1	-	TRBV7-9	-	TGTGCCAGCAGCGAGGGGGTCACCATGAACACTGAAGCTTTCTTT	CASSEGVTMNTEAFF
TRBJ2-1	TRBD2	TRBV7-3	-	TGTGCCAGCAGCACTAGCGGGGGGGCTTACAATGAGCAGTTCTTC	CASSTSGGAYNEQFF
TRBJ2-1	TRBD2	TRBV7-9	-	TGTGCCAGCAGCGCCAACCTAGCGGGGGGGGTTGGTGAGCAGTTCTTC	CASSANLAGGVGEQFF
TRBJ1-2	TRBD1	TRBV7-2	-	TGTGCCAGCAGCTTCGAGCCTTGGACAGGGGGCGCATACGGCTACACCTTC	CASSFEPWTGGAYGYTF
TRBJ2-3	TRBD1	TRBV6-1	-	TGTGCCAGCAGGTGGACAGGGGGCGAAGATACGCAGTATTTT	CASRWTGGEDTQYF
TRBJ2-7	TRBD1	TRBV4-1	-	TGCGCCAGCAGCCAATTCCACGGGACAGGGCCTTTTTCGAGCTCCTACGAGCAGTACTTC	CASSQFHGTGPFSSSYEQYF
TRBJ2-3	TRBD1	TRBV7-7	-	TGTGCCAGCAGCTTGACCCCGGGACAGGCAGATACGCAGTATTTT	CASSLTPGQADTQYF
TRBJ1-1	-	TRBV13	-	TGTGCCAGCAGCTCCCAGGTGCCACACACTGAAGCTTTCTTT	CASSSQVPHTEAFF
TRBJ2-7	-	TRBV2	-	TGTGCCAGCAGTGAATTGGGCTACGAGCAGTACTTC	CASSELGYEQYF
TRBJ2-2	-	TRBV5-1	-	TGCGCCAGCAGCCTGTATTCAGGGAACACCGGGGAGCTGTTTTTT	CASSLYSGNTGELFF
TRBJ1-6	-	TRBV5-1	-	TGCGCCAGCAGCTCGGAGACAGGAGCCTCACCCCTCCACTTT	CASSSETGASPLHF
TRBJ1-2	TRBD1	TRBV2	-	TGTGCCAGCAGGGGGGACAGAAACTATGGCTACACCTTC	CASRGDRNYGYTF
TRBJ2-6	TRBD1	TRBV27	-	TGTGCCAGCAGTGCCCGGACAGGCGTTTTGTCTGGGGCCAACGTCCTGACTTTC	CASSARTGVLSGANVLTF
TRBJ2-7	-	TRBV18	-	TGTGCCAGCTCACTCGGGGGACAGAGCCTAAACGAGCAGTACTTC	CASSLGGQSLNEQYF